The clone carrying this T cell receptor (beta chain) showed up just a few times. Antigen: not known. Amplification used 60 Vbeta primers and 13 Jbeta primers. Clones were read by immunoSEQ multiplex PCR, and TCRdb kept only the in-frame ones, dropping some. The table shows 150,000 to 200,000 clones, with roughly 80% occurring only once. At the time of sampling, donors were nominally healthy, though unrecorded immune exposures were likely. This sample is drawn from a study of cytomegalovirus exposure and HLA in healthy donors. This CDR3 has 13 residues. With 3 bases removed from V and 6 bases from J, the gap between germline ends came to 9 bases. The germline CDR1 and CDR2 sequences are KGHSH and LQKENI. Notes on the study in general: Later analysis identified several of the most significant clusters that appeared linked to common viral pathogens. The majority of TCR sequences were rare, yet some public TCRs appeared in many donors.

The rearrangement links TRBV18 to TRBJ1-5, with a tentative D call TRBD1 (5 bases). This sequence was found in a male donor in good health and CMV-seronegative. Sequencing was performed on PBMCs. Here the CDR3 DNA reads TGTGCCAGCTCACCCGGGGGAGGTCAGCCCCAGCATTTT. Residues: CASSPGGGQPQHF.